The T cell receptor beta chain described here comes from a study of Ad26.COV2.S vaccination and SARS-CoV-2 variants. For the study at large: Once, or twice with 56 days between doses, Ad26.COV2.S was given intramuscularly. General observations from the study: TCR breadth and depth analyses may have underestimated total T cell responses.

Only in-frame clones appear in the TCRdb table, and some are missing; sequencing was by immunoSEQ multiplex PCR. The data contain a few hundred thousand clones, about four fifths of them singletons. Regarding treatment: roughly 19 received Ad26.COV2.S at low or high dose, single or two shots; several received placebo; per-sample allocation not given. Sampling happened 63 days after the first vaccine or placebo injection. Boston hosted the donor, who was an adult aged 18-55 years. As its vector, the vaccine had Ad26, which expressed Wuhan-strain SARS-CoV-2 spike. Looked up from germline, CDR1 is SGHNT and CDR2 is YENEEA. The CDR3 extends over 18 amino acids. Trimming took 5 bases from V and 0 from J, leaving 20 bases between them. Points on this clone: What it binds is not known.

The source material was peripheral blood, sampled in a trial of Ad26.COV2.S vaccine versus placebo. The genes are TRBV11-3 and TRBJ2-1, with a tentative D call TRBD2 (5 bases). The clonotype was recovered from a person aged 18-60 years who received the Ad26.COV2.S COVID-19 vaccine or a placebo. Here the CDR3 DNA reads TGTGCCAGCAGCCCCATCCCCCGGCGGACTTTCTCCTACAATGAGCAGTTCTTC. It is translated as CASSPIPRRTFSYNEQFF.